This T cell receptor beta chain was captured by sequencing in a study of PD-L1 blockade in urothelial cancer. Germline-derived CDR1 and CDR2 are SGHTA and FQGTGA. This CDR3 is 17 amino acids long. V lost 2 bases and J lost 10, with 24 bases in between. Noted time point: pretreatment peripheral blood. Data came from immunoSEQ multiplex PCR; TCRdb stores just in-frame clones and leaves some out. The sample gives about 47,000 clones, approximately 78% of which show up once; approximately 1.7% is in the top ten. V gene TRBV7-3 combines with J gene TRBJ2-1, with D perhaps TRBD2 (5 bases). This clonotype was obtained from a man aged 50 or older with urothelial cancer. The specimen was PBMCs, collected around atezolizumab (anti-PD-L1) treatment. CDR3 residues: CASSLSGGLNPASEQFF. DNA for the CDR3: TGTGCCAGCAGCTTATCCGGCGGACTCAATCCGGCGAGCGAGCAGTTCTTC.